Sequencing of this T cell receptor (beta chain) was carried out in a study of shared clonotypes between healthy human individuals. Here immunoSEQ multiplex PCR was the method, and the copy in TCRdb shows in-frame clones only, minus some. The repertoire consists of over 850,000 clones, with about four fifths occurring once and the leading ten covering about 0.52%. Germline assignment: CDR1 SGHNT and CDR2 YYREEE (reference sequence). Trimming pared 4 bases from V and 4 bases from J, leaving 3 bases between. This CDR3 spans 11 amino acids. On this clone: This sample includes further DNA sequences coding for the same CDR3.

The chain combines TRBV5-4 with TRBJ2-1; D gene uncertain. The receptor comes from a man younger than 35 in good health. Some clones in this sample may be carry-over from other donors' samples. The sample comprised memory CD4+ T cells from PBMCs. The subset was: CD45RA-negative fraction. The CDR3 loop reads CASSLYNEQFF. The CDR3, as DNA: TGTGCCAGCAGCCTTTACAATGAGCAGTTCTTC.